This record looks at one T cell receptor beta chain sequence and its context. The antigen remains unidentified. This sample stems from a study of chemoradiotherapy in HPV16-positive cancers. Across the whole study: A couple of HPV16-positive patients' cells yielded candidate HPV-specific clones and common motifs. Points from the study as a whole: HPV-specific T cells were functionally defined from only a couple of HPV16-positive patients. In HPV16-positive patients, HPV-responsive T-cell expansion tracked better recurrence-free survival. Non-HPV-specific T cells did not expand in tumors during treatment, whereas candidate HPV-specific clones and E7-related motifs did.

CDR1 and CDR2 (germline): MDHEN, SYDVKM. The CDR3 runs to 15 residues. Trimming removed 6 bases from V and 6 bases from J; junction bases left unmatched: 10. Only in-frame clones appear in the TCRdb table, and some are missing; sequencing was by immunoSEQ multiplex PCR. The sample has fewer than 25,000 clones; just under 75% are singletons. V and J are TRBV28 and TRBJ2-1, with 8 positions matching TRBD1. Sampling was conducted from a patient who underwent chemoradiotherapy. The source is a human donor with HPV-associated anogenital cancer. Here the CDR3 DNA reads TGTGCCAGCAGCCTTGGACAGGGAAGGGGCAATGAGCAGTTCTTC. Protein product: CASSLGQGRGNEQFF. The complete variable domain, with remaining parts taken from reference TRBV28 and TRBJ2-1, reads DVKVTQSSRYLVKRTGEKVFLECVQDMDHENMFWYRQDPGLGLRLIYFSYDVKMKEKGDIPEGYSVSREKKERFSLILESASTNQTSMYLCASSLGQGRGNEQFFGPGTRLTVL.